This passage covers 31 T cell receptor beta chains from one sample sequenced in a study of T cells in Graves' hyperthyroidism and ophthalmopathy. Amplified TCR beta CDR3 regions derived from RNA transcripts. During a first-round RT-PCR of the TCR CDR3, the HTBI primer set was used. MiXCR, applied by TCRdb to the multiplex PCR reads, yields one record per CDR3 protein. Of fewer than 500,000 distinct CDR3 sequences in the sample, 13% to 15% were seen once. Specimen: blood. Receptor source: a woman aged 25 to 39 with Graves' ophthalmopathy.

V and J are TRBV6-2 or TRBV6-3 and TRBJ1-1, with no clear D. This CDR3 has 12 amino acids. Germline lookup yields CDR1 MNHEY and CDR2 SVGEGT. The V end lost 6 bases, the J end lost 7 bases, and 12 bases lay between the germline ends. The CDR3 sequence: CASRNSWSEAFF. The CDR3 bases are TGTGCCAGCAGGAATAGCTGGAGTGAAGCTTTCTTT.

This clonotype was detected ten times or more. The chain carries TRBV30 and TRBJ2-7; D tentatively reads TRBD1 or TRBD2 (5 bases each). The CDR3 extends over 13 amino acids. Per germline, CDR1 GTSNPN and CDR2 SVGIG (reference sequence). The V gene lost 1 base and the J gene lost 7 bases, with 14 bases spanning the gap. The CDR3 reads CAWSGGPNGEQYF. CDR3 sequence (DNA): TGTGCCTGGAGTGGGGGACCAAACGGGGAGCAGTACTTC.

This chain joins TRBV9 and TRBJ2-3; TRBD2 matches at 8 bases. The CDR3 is 16 amino acids. Germline V gene sequence: CDR1 SGDLS, CDR2 YYNGEE. V lost 4 bases, J lost 0 bases, and 7 bases stayed unmatched. The chain's CDR3 is CASSISGGPSTDTQYF. CDR3 bases: TGTGCCAGCAGCATTTCGGGGGGGCCTAGCACAGATACGCAGTATTTT.

The table lists this clonotype with many counts. J is TRBJ2-5 and V is TRBV7-8; D possibly corresponds to TRBD2 (5 bases). The CDR3 has 14 amino acids. From germline, CDR1 is SGHVS and CDR2 FQNEAQ. Trimming stripped 3 bases from V and 1 base from J, with 9 bases between. This CDR3 is CASSLGDSQETQYF. CDR3 sequence (DNA): TGTGCCAGCAGCTTGGGAGATAGCCAAGAGACCCAGTACTTC.

The genes are TRBV29-1 and TRBJ2-3; D may be TRBD2 (5 bases). The V end lost 5 bases, the J end lost 0 bases, and 12 bases lay between the germline ends. This CDR3 has 14 amino acids. Per the germline V gene, CDR1 is SQVTM and CDR2 is ANQGSEA. This chain's CDR3 is CSVSREWSTDTQYF. The CDR3 coding sequence is TGCAGCGTTTCGAGGGAGTGGAGCACAGATACGCAGTATTTT.

This clonotype was seen a few times. The chain employs TRBV7-3 and TRBJ1-4, with 8 positions matching TRBD1. CDR1 and CDR2 (germline): SGHTA, FQGTGA. With 5 bases clipped from V and 7 bases from J, the junction kept 3 bases outside the gene matches. This CDR3 contains 13 residues. This chain's CDR3 is CASSQGTGEKLFF. The CDR3 bases are TGTGCCAGCAGCCAAGGGACAGGTGAAAAACTGTTTTTT.

In its sample, this clonotype was seen many times. The chain combines TRBV6-1 with TRBJ2-3; 10 nucleotides match TRBD2. The CDR3 runs to 15 residues. Germline loops: CDR1 MNHNS, CDR2 SASEGT. V was clipped by 5 bases and J by 4 bases; unmatched bases: 6. This CDR3 reads CASSYSGGASDTQYF. The DNA for the CDR3 is TGTGCCAGCAGTTACAGCGGGGGGGCTTCAGATACGCAGTATTTT.

This clonotype turned up a few times. The chain couples TRBV7-9 to TRBJ2-3; 8 bases align to TRBD1. Germline CDR1 is SEHNR and CDR2 is FQNEAQ (reference sequence). Trimming took 5 bases from V and 4 from J; bases not matched to a gene: 5. This CDR3 region has 14 residues. The CDR3 region is CASSVRTGSDTQYF. Written as DNA, the CDR3 is TGTGCCAGCAGCGTCAGGACAGGGTCAGATACGCAGTATTTT.

CDR3 residues: CASSFFAGDSGNTIYF. In nucleotides, the CDR3 is TGCGCCAGCAGCTTTTTCGCGGGAGACTCTGGAAACACCATATATTTT. The chain combines TRBV5-1 with TRBJ1-3; D gene unclear. The CDR3 runs 16 residues. Germline V gene lookup returns CDR1 SGHRS and CDR2 YFSETQ. V was trimmed by 2 bases and J by 0 bases, leaving 12 bases between them. Combining the CDR3 with reference TRBV5-1 and TRBJ1-3 gives the whole variable domain KAGVTQTPRYLIKTRGQQVTLSCSPISGHRSVSWYQQTPGQGLQFLFEYFSETQRNKGNFPGRFSGRQFSNSRSEMNVSTLELGDSALYLCASSFFAGDSGNTIYFGEGSWLTVV.

The sample holds many counts of this clonotype. The gene calls are TRBV6-1 and TRBJ2-5; D possibly corresponds to TRBD1 (6 bases). In germline, CDR1 is MNHNS, CDR2 SASEGT. Trimming removed 4 bases at V and 3 bases at J, with 15 bases between. CDR3 length: 15 residues. Here the CDR3 reads CASSARDKWEETQYF. In DNA form, the CDR3 reads TGTGCCAGCAGTGCTAGGGACAAATGGGAAGAGACCCAGTACTTC.

This clonotype was detected ten times or more. The J gene is TRBJ1-1, the V gene TRBV6-2 or TRBV6-3, with 9 bases matching TRBD1. CDR3 length equals 17 residues. The ends lost 2 bases at V and 4 bases at J; junction bases unmatched: 11. In germline, CDR1 is MNHEY, CDR2 SVGEGT. CDR3 coding DNA: TGTGCCAGCAGTTACGGGACAGGGATGGCCTCCATCACTGAAGCTTTCTTT. Translation gives CASSYGTGMASITEAFF.

This clonotype was seen many times. This chain links TRBV10-2 with TRBJ2-5; TRBD2 matches at 9 bases. Germline lookup yields CDR1 WSHSY and CDR2 SAAADI. The CDR3 loop spans 15 amino acids. With V trimmed by 0 bases and J by 3 bases, 2 bases remained unmatched. CDR3: CASSESVAGEETQYF. In DNA form, the CDR3 reads TGCGCCAGCAGTGAGTCAGTAGCGGGGGAAGAGACCCAGTACTTC.

This clonotype was detected a few times. V usage is TRBV20-1 and J usage is TRBJ2-7, with D maybe TRBD1 (6 bases). Germline V gene lookup returns CDR1 DFQATT and CDR2 SNEGSKA (reference sequence). The CDR3 sequence is 15 residues long. V was pared by 1 base and J by 7 bases, with 20 bases between. The CDR3 is CSARVTWDTEGEQYF. The CDR3 DNA follows: TGCAGTGCTAGAGTGACCTGGGACACCGAGGGGGAGCAGTACTTC.

The chain recombines TRBV5-1 with TRBJ2-3; 7 bases fit TRBD1. Germline CDR1 reads SGHRS; CDR2 reads YFSETQ. CDR3 length: 18 amino acids. The V and J ends lost 3 bases and 3 bases, in that order; junction bases with no gene match: 16. DNA for the CDR3: TGCGCCAGCAGCTCGTCGGGTAGTACAGGGGTCAGGACAGATACGCAGTATTTT. This translates into CASSSSGSTGVRTDTQYF.

The J gene is TRBJ2-4, the V gene TRBV20-1; D is perhaps TRBD1 (5 bases). This CDR3 contains 14 residues. Germline lookup yields CDR1 DFQATT and CDR2 SNEGSKA (reference sequence). V lost 0 bases, J lost 6 bases, and 12 bases lay in between. The CDR3: CSARDDGRANIQYF. The CDR3 nucleotides are TGCAGTGCTAGAGATGATGGCAGGGCAAACATTCAGTACTTC.

Ten or more counts support this clonotype. J is TRBJ2-1 and V is TRBV7-9; 9 positions agree with TRBD1. CDR1 is SEHNR and CDR2 is FQNEAQ in the germline V gene (reference sequence). The CDR3 spans 15 residues. J gave up 8 bases and V 1 base, and 6 bases lay outside the gene matches. The CDR3 DNA reads TGTGCCAGCAGCTTAGTGATGGGGACAGGGTATGAGCAGTTCTTC. It translates to CASSLVMGTGYEQFF.

This clonotype was seen repeatedly, ten times or more. J is TRBJ2-6 and V is TRBV3-1; D possibly corresponds to TRBD1 (5 bases). V lost 1 base and J 3 bases, leaving 7 bases between the germline ends. CDR1 is LGHDT and CDR2 is YNNKEL in the germline V gene (reference sequence). The CDR3 spans 15 residues. The CDR3 DNA reads TGTGCCAGCAGCCAAGGGGGCTATGGGGCCAACGTCCTGACTTTC. Its protein is CASSQGGYGANVLTF.

In its sample, this clonotype was seen many times. This chain connects TRBV6-1 to TRBJ1-5; maybe TRBD1 (5 bases). V was cut by 2 bases and J by 1 base, with 9 bases left in between. The CDR3 has 15 amino acids. Germline V gene lookup returns CDR1 MNHNS and CDR2 SASEGT. The CDR3 DNA reads TGTGCCAGCAGTGAAAGACAGATCAGCAATCAGCCCCAGCATTTT. This translates into CASSERQISNQPQHF.

This clonotype was counted between two and nine times. V usage is TRBV10-1 and J usage is TRBJ2-7; D may be TRBD1 (5 bases). CDR1 is WNHNN and CDR2 is SYGVQD in the germline V gene (reference sequence). The CDR3 is 14 residues long. Deletions cut 1 base from V and 5 bases from J, with 12 bases between. This chain's CDR3 is CASSEYPGQDEQYF. As DNA, the CDR3 is TGCGCCAGCAGTGAGTATCCCGGACAAGACGAGCAGTACTTC.

This clonotype has at least ten counts. The gene calls are TRBV2 and TRBJ2-2; 8 nucleotides agree with TRBD2. The V and J ends lost 6 bases and 1 base, in that order; junction bases with no gene match: 10. This CDR3 comprises 17 residues. CDR1 is SNHLY and CDR2 is FYNNEI in the germline V gene. The CDR3 reads CASSATLGLGNTGELFF. The CDR3 nucleotides read TGTGCCAGCAGCGCGACCTTGGGACTAGGGAACACCGGGGAGCTGTTTTTT.

This clonotype was seen many times. The CDR3: CASRPLRGRRGEKLFF. The CDR3 DNA is TGTGCCAGCAGACCTCTCAGGGGGCGCCGTGGTGAAAAACTGTTTTTT. The chain employs TRBV11-2 and TRBJ1-4; the match to TRBD1 covers 8 bases. The V and J ends lost 6 bases and 7 bases, in that order; junction bases with no gene match: 13. This CDR3 contains 16 residues. The germline V gene encodes CDR1 SGHAT and CDR2 FQNNGV.

This clonotype occurred many times. The CDR3 protein is CASSKDSQNEQFF. In DNA, the CDR3 is TGCGCCAGCAGCAAGGACAGCCAAAATGAGCAGTTCTTC. The V call is TRBV5-1, the J call TRBJ2-1; tentative D call: TRBD1 (6 bases). The length of the CDR3 is 13 residues. The V gene lost 4 bases and the J gene lost 7 bases, with 12 bases spanning the gap. CDR1 is SGHRS and CDR2 is YFSETQ in the germline V gene. The full variable domain, its missing parts supplied by reference TRBV5-1 and TRBJ2-1, is KAGVTQTPRYLIKTRGQQVTLSCSPISGHRSVSWYQQTPGQGLQFLFEYFSETQRNKGNFPGRFSGRQFSNSRSEMNVSTLELGDSALYLCASSKDSQNEQFFGPGTRLTVL.

The sample holds a few counts of this clonotype. This sequence joins TRBV4-1 and TRBJ2-7; 8 positions match TRBD2. The V and J ends lost 2 bases and 7 bases, in that order; junction bases with no gene match: 13. Germline-derived CDR1 and CDR2 are MGHRA and YSYEKL. CDR3 length: 16 residues. The chain's CDR3 is CASSQSLGGALREQYF. DNA of the CDR3: TGCGCCAGCAGCCAATCACTCGGGGGGGCCCTTCGGGAGCAGTACTTC.

Comments on this clonotype: Being one base from a much bigger clone, this may be a read error. The CDR3 DNA reads as TGTGCCATCAGTGAAGAACAGGGCCACCGATCCCGCTACGAGCAGTACTTC. It specifies CAISEEQGHRSRYEQYF. The chain couples TRBV10-3 to TRBJ2-7; D is perhaps TRBD1 (6 bases). V was shortened by 3 bases and J by 3 bases, with 21 bases between the two germline ends. This CDR3 has 17 amino acids. Germline V CDR1 and CDR2: ENHRY, SYGVKD.

This clonotype showed up many times. The chain is built from TRBV12-3 or TRBV12-4 and TRBJ2-7, with 16 positions matching TRBD2. There are 18 residues in the CDR3. The junction had 6 bases not matched to a gene; V was cut back by 4 bases and J by 0 bases. CDR3 in DNA: TGTGCCAGCAGTTCGGGACTAGCGGGGGGGTCAAGCTCCTACGAGCAGTACTTC. It is translated as CASSSGLAGGSSSYEQYF.

This clonotype was seen a single time. One end of the junction does not line up with germline, which may come from a read error. In DNA, the CDR3 is TGTGACAGCAGTCACGGGGGTAGACCCCTCCACTTT. Its protein product is CDSSHGGRPLHF. This chain joins TRBV28 and TRBJ1-6, with D perhaps matching TRBD1 (5 bases). The CDR3 spans 12 residues. CDR1 MDHEN and CDR2 SYDVKM come from the germline V gene.

This chain uses TRBV10-2 with TRBJ1-4; 7 bases match TRBD1. Germline CDR1 WSHSY, CDR2 SAAADI. CDR3 length: 15 residues. Losses at the gene ends were 2 bases for V and 3 bases for J; bases not matched to a gene: 3. In DNA form, the CDR3 reads TGCGCCAGCAGTGAGGAGGGGGCGGCTAATGAAAAACTGTTTTTT. Its protein is CASSEEGAANEKLFF.

The V and J genes are TRBV6-1 and TRBJ1-6; D gene uncertain. With 8 bases removed from V and 4 bases from J, the gap between germline ends came to 9 bases. Germline V gene sequence: CDR1 MNHNS, CDR2 SASEGT. The CDR3 spans 13 residues. The CDR3 DNA reads TGTGCCAGCGGGGTGTCTTATAATTCACCCCTCCACTTT. Its protein is CASGVSYNSPLHF.

The sample holds many counts of this clonotype. The V call is TRBV20-1, the J call TRBJ2-5, with D tentatively TRBD1 (5 bases). The CDR3 is 14 residues long. Trimming removed 5 bases at V and 1 base at J, with 14 bases between. Germline V gives CDR1 DFQATT, CDR2 SNEGSKA (reference sequence). CDR3 in DNA: TGCAGTGCTCCACACCAGGGTGGCCAAGAGACCCAGTACTTC. Protein sequence: CSAPHQGGQETQYF.

In its sample, this clonotype was seen many times. V and J are TRBV20-1 and TRBJ1-6; no firm D call. The CDR3 totals 14 residues. Trimming pared 3 bases from V and 2 bases from J, leaving 8 bases between. Germline lookup yields CDR1 DFQATT and CDR2 SNEGSKA (reference sequence). In DNA form, the CDR3 reads TGCAGTGCTAGCCTAGAAACCTATAATTCACCCCTCCACTTT. Encoded protein: CSASLETYNSPLHF.

The chain combines TRBV11-2 with TRBJ2-1, with TRBD2 identical over 7 bases. This CDR3 has 15 amino acids. CDR1 is SGHAT and CDR2 is FQNNGV in the germline V gene. The J segment lost 0 bases and the V segment lost 5 bases, leaving 4 bases of the junction unmatched. Here the CDR3 reads CASSRGLPSYNEQFF. The CDR3 region has the DNA TGTGCCAGCAGCCGGGGACTACCCTCCTACAATGAGCAGTTCTTC.